One and the same sample provided the 16 T cell receptor beta chains below, sequenced in a study of kidney transplant recipient with SARS-CoV-2 infection. A single record per CDR3 protein comes from TCRdb applying MiXCR to the reads. The sample consists of 250,000 or so distinct CDR3 sequences, about 28% of them appearing once. The sequences come from a blood sample, collected at baseline and on day 111 from a kidney transplant recipient. Receptor source: a male patient in his thirties who had COVID-19 and was a kidney transplant recipient. A share of the T cells may be of graft donor origin.

Comments on this clonotype: A read error may account for a junction end that differs from germline. The V call is TRBV5-1, the J call TRBJ1-3; 7 nucleotides align to TRBD1. Germline lookup yields CDR1 SGHRS and CDR2 YFSETQ. CDR3 length equals 16 residues. The CDR3 spells CASSRQGVLGGTTIYF. CDR3 bases: TGCGCCAGCAGCCGGCAGGGGGTCCTCGGTGGAACCACCATATATTTT.

The chain uses TRBV11-3 and TRBJ1-2; D is ambiguous. The V and J ends lost 8 bases and 4 bases respectively, with 26 bases between them. This CDR3 spans 17 amino acids. Germline CDR1 is SGHNT and CDR2 is YENEEA. The CDR3 DNA reads TGTGCCAGCGGCTCATCGTGCGATCTCGGAAAGACCTATGGCTACACCTTC. This encodes CASGSSCDLGKTYGYTF.

A remark on this clonotype: This clone may be a read error of a much larger clone one base away. The chain uses TRBV7-2 and TRBJ1-5, with a weak D call TRBD1 (6 bases). In germline, CDR1 is SGHTA, CDR2 FQGNSA. This CDR3 has 14 residues. The CDR3 reads CASGLGGPRGPQHF. The CDR3 DNA sequence: TGTGCCAGCGGCTTAGGGGGGCCGAGGGGGCCCCAGCATTTT.

The J gene is TRBJ2-1, the V gene TRBV6-2 or TRBV6-3; 12 bases map to TRBD2. J lost 1 base, V lost 3 bases, and 7 bases had no gene match. The germline V gene encodes CDR1 MNHEY and CDR2 SVGEGT. This CDR3 has 18 amino acids. The CDR3 is CASSYWASGGASYNEQFF. The CDR3 region has the DNA TGTGCCAGCAGTTATTGGGCTAGCGGGGGGGCGTCCTACAATGAGCAGTTCTTC.

Ten or more counts support this clonotype. This rearrangement joins TRBV20-1 to TRBJ1-2, with D possibly matching TRBD1 (5 bases). This CDR3 comprises 16 residues. Germline-derived CDR1 and CDR2 are DFQATT and SNEGSKA (reference sequence). V was trimmed by 0 bases and J by 3 bases, leaving 17 bases between them. CDR3 in amino acids: CSARDQNDRTYYGYTF. Here the CDR3 DNA reads TGCAGTGCTAGAGATCAGAACGACAGAACATACTATGGCTACACCTTC.

This clonotype was seen ten or more times. V usage is TRBV24-1 and J usage is TRBJ2-4; TRBD1 matches at 12 bases. J lost 16 bases, V lost 4 bases, and 10 bases had no gene match. Per germline, CDR1 KGHDR and CDR2 SFDVKD. The CDR3 extends over 14 amino acids. The CDR3: CATSDRGNGTGGYF. CDR3 DNA sequence: TGTGCCACCAGTGACCGCGGTAACGGGACAGGGGGCTACTTC.

Of note for this clonotype: A much more abundant neighbour one base away suggests this may be a read error. The chain carries TRBV12-3 or TRBV12-4 and TRBJ1-4; the D gene is possibly TRBD1 (5 bases). The V and J ends lost 5 bases and 16 bases respectively, with 17 bases between them. The CDR3 runs to 12 residues. DNA for the CDR3: TGTGCCAGCAGTGCAACCGACAGCCCTCCGTTTTTT. This sequence encodes CASSATDSPPFF.

This clonotype was seen repeatedly, ten times or more. The chain couples TRBV5-4 to TRBJ2-5; possible D gene TRBD2, 6 bases. Germline V gene data show CDR1 as SGHNT and CDR2 as YYREEE (reference sequence). Trimming pared 3 bases from V and 1 base from J, leaving 10 bases between. CDR3 size: 14 residues. Written as DNA, the CDR3 is TGTGCCAGCAGCTCACCGGGGGTCCAAGAGACCCAGTACTTC. Encoded protein: CASSSPGVQETQYF. The whole variable domain, remainder taken from reference TRBV5-4 and TRBJ2-5, is ETGVTQSPTHLIKTRGQQVTLRCSSQSGHNTVSWYQQALGQGPQFIFQYYREEENGRGNFPPRFSGLQFPNYSSELNVNALELDDSALYLCASSSPGVQETQYFGPGTRLLVL.

A word on this clonotype: Given a much more abundant clone one base away, this may be a read error. The chain links TRBV5-1 to TRBJ1-1; D is uncertain. CDR1 and CDR2 from the germline V gene are SGHRS and YFSETQ. The CDR3 is made up of 14 amino acids. The DNA for the CDR3 is TGCGCCAGCAACTTGGATAGGATCGACGGTGAAGCTTTCTTT. The encoded protein is CASNLDRIDGEAFF.

This clonotype was detected ten times or more. J is TRBJ2-1 and V is TRBV28; 10 nucleotides agree with TRBD2. This CDR3 comprises 15 residues. The trim removed 5 bases at V and 7 bases at J, leaving 8 bases unmatched. Per germline, CDR1 MDHEN and CDR2 SYDVKM. The CDR3 reads CASSQLAGVGNEQFF. The DNA for the CDR3 is TGTGCCAGCAGTCAGCTAGCGGGAGTCGGGAATGAGCAGTTCTTC.

A word on this clonotype: This may come from a read error, since a much larger clone is one base off. This chain uses TRBV3-1 with TRBJ2-7; weak D call: TRBD2 (6 bases). The CDR3 loop spans 17 amino acids. Germline V gives CDR1 LGHDT, CDR2 YNNKEL (reference sequence). This CDR3 is CASSQASRLVSPYELYF. In nucleotides, the CDR3 is TGTGCCAGCAGCCAAGCCTCCCGACTAGTTTCGCCCTACGAGCTGTACTTC.

This clonotype came up many times. The V call is TRBV12-3 or TRBV12-4, the J call TRBJ2-3; D is uncertain. The germline V and J ends were trimmed by 5 bases and 2 bases, with 23 bases remaining between them. This CDR3 has 18 residues. For the CDR3, the DNA is TGTGCCAGCAGTCTCGTACCGGCCGTCCGAAGGTCCACAGATACGCAGTATTTT. Its protein is CASSLVPAVRRSTDTQYF.

This clonotype was counted at least ten times. This chain joins TRBV20-1 and TRBJ2-7, with D perhaps TRBD1 (6 bases). With 6 bases removed from V and 1 base from J, the gap between germline ends came to 16 bases. CDR3 length: 14 amino acids. CDR1 and CDR2 from the germline V gene are DFQATT and SNEGSKA (reference sequence). The DNA for the CDR3 is TGCAGTGCCGTCAAACGTCAGGGGTCCTACGAGCAGTACTTC. It yields the protein CSAVKRQGSYEQYF.

This clonotype was counted at least ten times. The chain couples TRBV21-1 to TRBJ2-3. TRBV21-1 is a pseudogene locus. The length of the CDR3 is 13 residues. CDR3 bases: TGTGCCAGCAGCAAATTACTCACAGATACGCAGTATTTT. Protein: CASSKLLTDTQYF.

With respect to this clonotype: A much larger clone is a single base away; this may be a read error. As DNA, the CDR3 is TGTGCCAGCACCTACGTCGTACCAGGAAAGGCCTATGGCTACACCTTC. Residues: CASTYVVPGKAYGYTF. The V call is TRBV5-4, the J call TRBJ1-2; D gene ambiguous. The CDR3 totals 16 residues. V was trimmed by 6 bases and J by 4 bases, leaving 22 bases between them. Germline CDR1 SGHNT, CDR2 YYREEE (reference sequence).

Ten or more counts support this clonotype. The chain carries TRBV16 and TRBJ1-2; D is ambiguous. This CDR3 contains 17 residues. V was pared by 5 bases and J by 4 bases, with 23 bases between. Germline loops: CDR1 KGHSY, CDR2 FQNENV. CDR3 coding DNA: TGTGCCAGCAGCTCACCGTTGGTCGTTAGAAAGACCTATGGCTACACCTTC. Protein: CASSSPLVVRKTYGYTF.